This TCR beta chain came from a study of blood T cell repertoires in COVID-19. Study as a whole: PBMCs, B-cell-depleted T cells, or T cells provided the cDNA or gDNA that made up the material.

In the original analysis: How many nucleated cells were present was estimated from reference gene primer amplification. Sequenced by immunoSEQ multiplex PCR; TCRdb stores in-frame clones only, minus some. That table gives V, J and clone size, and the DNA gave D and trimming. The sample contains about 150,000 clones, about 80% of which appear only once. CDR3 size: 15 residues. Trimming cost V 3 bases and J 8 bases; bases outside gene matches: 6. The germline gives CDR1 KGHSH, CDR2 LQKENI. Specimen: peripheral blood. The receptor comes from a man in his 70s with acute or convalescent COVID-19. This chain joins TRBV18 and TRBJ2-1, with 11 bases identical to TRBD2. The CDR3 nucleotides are TGTGCCAGCTCACCCACTAGCGGGAGTACCTATGAGCAGTTCTTC. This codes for CASSPTSGSTYEQFF.